Sequencing of this T cell receptor (beta chain) was carried out in a study of blood T cell dynamics during melanoma immunotherapy (dated by TCRdb to 2018 to 2021). About the investigation overall: Patients with metastatic melanoma were treated with first-line pembrolizumab or nivolumab plus ipilimumab as standard of care in the United Kingdom. To find early correlates of response, peripheral T cell receptor repertoires were profiled in metastatic melanoma patients before and after one cycle of checkpoint inhibitor therapy. Consecutive patients formed a training cohort, and a further independent group of patients from the same centre was pooled into an external validation set.

Sample time point, as interpreted from the label and publication: week 3, after first cycle of checkpoint inhibitor. Blood samples were collected before treatment (T0) and at week 3 (W3), after the first cycle of checkpoint blockade. Except for a couple of patients with rapid clinical progression, response was assessed 12 weeks after the first infusion by RECIST 1.1; disease control meant complete response, partial response or stable disease. Patients were not eligible if they had prior systemic cancer treatment, concomitant immunosuppressant therapy or synchronous other active malignancies. Both bulk PBMC and plasma cell-free DNA were sequenced for TCR beta so that circulating cells and T cell turnover could be tracked. PBMC were isolated from blood with Lymphoprep and SepMate tubes, followed by red cell lysis. QIAamp DNA Blood Mini kits were used to extract DNA from both PBMC and sorted T cell subsets.

Remarks on this clone: What this receptor recognizes is not known. Base quality data are lacking; no much larger clone is found one base away.

Results the study describes overall, beyond this receptor: Whether the T cell clones behind the repertoire changes were melanoma-specific or instead reflected general immune activation was something the study could not determine. A bifurcated reorganization of the PBMC repertoire at W3, with increased clonality or increased diversity, was observed in patients who later achieved disease control, unlike in progressors. The relatively small sample size was recognized as a factor that could limit how well the results generalize.

CDR1 ENHRY and CDR2 SYGVKD are derived from the germline V gene. Including cysteine and phenylalanine, the CDR3 has 15 amino acids. Of all the DNA, just the CDR3 is kept, 45 bases in frame from base 1. Deletion took 3 bases off V and 6 bases off J, with a span of 17 bases between the germline ends. Every bulk PBMC sample was loaded with the same fixed amount of around 330 ng of DNA. The immunoSEQ TCRb Assay kit was used according to manufacturer instructions to amplify TCR beta CDR3 sequences from genomic DNA. The KAPA Library Quantification Kit for Illumina platforms was used to quantify the pooled libraries by qPCR. Pooled libraries were clustered at about 0.6-1.2 pM and sequenced on an Illumina NextSeq 500. As for the original processing: TCR data were analyzed with immunoSEQ ANALYZER and the R LymphoSeq package. A rearrangement efficiency score was calculated as productive divided by the sum of productive and non-productive CDR3 sequences. Clonality was assessed using the Gini coefficient and diversity using the Renyi index at alpha=1, with pairwise comparisons between timepoints within each patient. In LymphoSeq, clonal relatedness was computed using an edit distance of 3, and repertoire similarity was computed using the Bhattacharyya coefficient. Linear discriminant analysis on week-3 changes in clonality and diversity was built with the R MASS and caret packages to classify response. What TCRdb holds here is the immuneACCESS table cut down to in-frame rearrangements. Part of the clones is not present; checked against another copy, under half of the missing clones reflect an unresolved V gene, and the others are unexplained. V and J calls and clone size are those listed in that table; D and trimming were worked out from the DNA. This sample gives about 11,000 clones in total; about 88% of them show up just once. The ten largest make up 6% to 7% of the sample.

The clonotype comes from a human donor with melanoma. The receptor chain draws on TRBV10-3 and TRBJ1-2; TRBD1 is a weak D gene call, 6 bases matching. The specimen comprised blood, sampled from a patient treated with checkpoint blockade. The nucleotides read TGTGCCATCAGTGAAAATCAGGGGACTACTAATGGCTACACCTTC. Its translation reads: CAISENQGTTNGYTF.